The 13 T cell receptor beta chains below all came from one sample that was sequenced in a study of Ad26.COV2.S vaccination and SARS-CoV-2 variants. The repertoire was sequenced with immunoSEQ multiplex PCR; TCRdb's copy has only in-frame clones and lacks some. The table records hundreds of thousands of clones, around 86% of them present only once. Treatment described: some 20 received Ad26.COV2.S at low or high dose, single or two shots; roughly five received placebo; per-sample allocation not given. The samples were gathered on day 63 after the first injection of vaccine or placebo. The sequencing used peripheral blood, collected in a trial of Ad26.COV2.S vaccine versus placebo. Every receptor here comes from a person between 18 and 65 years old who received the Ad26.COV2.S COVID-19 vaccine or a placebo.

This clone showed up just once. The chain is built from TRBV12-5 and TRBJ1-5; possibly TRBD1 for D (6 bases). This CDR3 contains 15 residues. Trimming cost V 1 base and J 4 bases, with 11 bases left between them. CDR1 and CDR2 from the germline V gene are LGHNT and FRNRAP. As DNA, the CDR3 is TGTGCTAGTGGTTTGGGGCAGGGGTGGAATCAGCCCCAGCATTTT. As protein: CASGLGQGWNQPQHF.

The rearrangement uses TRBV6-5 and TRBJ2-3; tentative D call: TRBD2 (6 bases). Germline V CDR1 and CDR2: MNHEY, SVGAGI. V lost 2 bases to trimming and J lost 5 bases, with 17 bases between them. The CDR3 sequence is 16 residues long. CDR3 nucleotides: TGTGCCAGCAGTTACCGCGGAGGGGTGCGTCAAGATACGCAGTATTTT. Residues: CASSYRGGVRQDTQYF.

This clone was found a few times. CDR3 DNA sequence: TGTGCCAGTAGTTACGGTTATAGCAATCAGCCCCAGCATTTT. Its translation is CASSYGYSNQPQHF. J is TRBJ1-5 and V is TRBV19; D is ambiguous. V was cut by 5 bases and J by 0 bases, with 8 bases left in between. Germline V gives CDR1 LNHDA, CDR2 SQIVND (reference sequence). The CDR3 totals 14 residues. The full variable domain, with the rest looked up from reference TRBV19 and TRBJ1-5, is DGGITQSPKYLFRKEGQNVTLSCEQNLNHDAMYWYRQDPGQGLRLIYYSQIVNDFQKGDIAEGYSVSREKKESFPLTVTSAQKNPTAFYLCASSYGYSNQPQHFGDGTRLSIL.

In DNA, the CDR3 is TGTGCCAGCAGAAACCGGGCGCAAGAGACCCAGTACTTC. As protein: CASRNRAQETQYF. The rearrangement links TRBV7-8 to TRBJ2-5; D remains ambiguous. Germline V lookup: CDR1 SGHVS, CDR2 FQNEAQ. This CDR3 has 13 amino acids. The ends were cut back, 6 bases at V and 2 bases at J, with 10 bases in the middle.

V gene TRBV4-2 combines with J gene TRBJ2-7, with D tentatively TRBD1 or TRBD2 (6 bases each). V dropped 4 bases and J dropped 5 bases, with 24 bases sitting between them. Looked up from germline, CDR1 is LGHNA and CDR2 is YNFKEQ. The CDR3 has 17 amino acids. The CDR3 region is CASSPGGVKDPINEQYF. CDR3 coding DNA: TGTGCCAGCAGCCCCGGGGGCGTTAAGGATCCGATTAACGAGCAGTACTTC.

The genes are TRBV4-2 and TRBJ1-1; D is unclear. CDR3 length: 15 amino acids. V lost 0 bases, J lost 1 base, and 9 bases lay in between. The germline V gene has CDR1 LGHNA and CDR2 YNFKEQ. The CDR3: CASSQDRSGNTEAFF. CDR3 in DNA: TGTGCCAGCAGCCAAGACCGATCCGGGAACACTGAAGCTTTCTTT.

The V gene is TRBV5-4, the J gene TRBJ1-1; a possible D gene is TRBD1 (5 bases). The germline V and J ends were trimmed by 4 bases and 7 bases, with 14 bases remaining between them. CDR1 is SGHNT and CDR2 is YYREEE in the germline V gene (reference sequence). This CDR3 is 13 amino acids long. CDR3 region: CASSEGTNHEAFF. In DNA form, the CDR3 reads TGTGCCAGCAGCGAGGGGACGAACCATGAAGCTTTCTTT. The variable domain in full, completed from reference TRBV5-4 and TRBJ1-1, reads ETGVTQSPTHLIKTRGQQVTLRCSSQSGHNTVSWYQQALGQGPQFIFQYYREEENGRGNFPPRFSGLQFPNYSSELNVNALELDDSALYLCASSEGTNHEAFFGQGTRLTVV.

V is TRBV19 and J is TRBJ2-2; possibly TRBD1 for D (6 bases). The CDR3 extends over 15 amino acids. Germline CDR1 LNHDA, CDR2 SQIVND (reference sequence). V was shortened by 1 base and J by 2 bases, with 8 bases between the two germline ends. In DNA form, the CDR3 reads TGTGCCAGTAGTATAGCAGGGGTTAACACCGGGGAGCTGTTTTTT. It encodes CASSIAGVNTGELFF.

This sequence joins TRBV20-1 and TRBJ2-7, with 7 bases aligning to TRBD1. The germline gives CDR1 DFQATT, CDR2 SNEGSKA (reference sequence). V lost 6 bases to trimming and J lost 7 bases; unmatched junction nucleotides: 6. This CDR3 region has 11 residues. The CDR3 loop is CSASTGWEQYF. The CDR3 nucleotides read TGCAGTGCGTCGACAGGGTGGGAGCAGTACTTC.

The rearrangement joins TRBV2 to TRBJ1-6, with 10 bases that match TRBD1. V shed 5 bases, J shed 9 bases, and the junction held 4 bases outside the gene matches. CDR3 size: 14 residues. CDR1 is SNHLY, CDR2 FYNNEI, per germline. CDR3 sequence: CASSPGTGVSPLHF. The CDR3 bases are TGTGCCAGCAGTCCCGGGACAGGGGTTTCACCCCTCCACTTT.

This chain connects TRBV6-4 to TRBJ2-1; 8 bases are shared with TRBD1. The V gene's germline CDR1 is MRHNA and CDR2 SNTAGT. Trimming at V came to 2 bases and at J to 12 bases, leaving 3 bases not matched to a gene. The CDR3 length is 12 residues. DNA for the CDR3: TGTGCCAGCAGTGACCGACAGGGGATGCAGTTCTTC. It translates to CASSDRQGMQFF.

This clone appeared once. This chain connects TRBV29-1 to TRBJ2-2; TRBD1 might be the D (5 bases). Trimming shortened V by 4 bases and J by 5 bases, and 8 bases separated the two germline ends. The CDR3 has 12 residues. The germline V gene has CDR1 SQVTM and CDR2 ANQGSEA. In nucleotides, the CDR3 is TGCAGCGTTGGACAGAGGACCGGGGAGCTGTTTTTT. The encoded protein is CSVGQRTGELFF.

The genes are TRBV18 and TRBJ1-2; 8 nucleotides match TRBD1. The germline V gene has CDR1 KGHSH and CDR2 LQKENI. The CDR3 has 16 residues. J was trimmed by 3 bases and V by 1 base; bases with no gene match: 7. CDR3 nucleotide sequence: TGTGCCAGCTCACCACGGGACAGGAGCCCCTACTATGGCTACACCTTC. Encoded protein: CASSPRDRSPYYGYTF.